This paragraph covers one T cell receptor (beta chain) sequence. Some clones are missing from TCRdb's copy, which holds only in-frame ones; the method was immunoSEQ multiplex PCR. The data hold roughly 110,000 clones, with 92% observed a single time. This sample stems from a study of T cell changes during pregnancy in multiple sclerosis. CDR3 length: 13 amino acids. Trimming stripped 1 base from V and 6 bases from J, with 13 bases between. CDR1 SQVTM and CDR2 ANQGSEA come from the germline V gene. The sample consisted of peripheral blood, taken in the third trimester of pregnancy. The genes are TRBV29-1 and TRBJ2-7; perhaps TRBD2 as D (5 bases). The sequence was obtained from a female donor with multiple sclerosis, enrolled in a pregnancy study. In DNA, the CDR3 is TGCAGCGTTGAAGTACGGGGTCCCGCCGAGCAGTACTTC. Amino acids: CSVEVRGPAEQYF.